These 7 T cell receptor beta chains came from one sample sequenced in a study of shared clonotypes between healthy human individuals (dated by TCRdb to about 2020). Library creation used the immunoSEQ multiplex PCR assay. Drawn from immuneACCESS, this table holds only the in-frame rearrangements with V and J called that TCRdb kept. Clones are partly lost; checked studies trace under half to an unresolved V gene and leave the rest unexplained. This sample comprises about 670,000 clones, roughly 70% of them detected only once. Under 2% of the sample rests with the top ten. Sample: memory CD4+ T cells sorted from blood. Interpreted using the paper, the cell subset or site label stands for: CD45RA-negative fraction. These receptors were obtained from a woman in her 30s in good health.

As for this clone: The same CDR3 also results from other DNA sequences found in this sample. This chain uses TRBV18 with TRBJ2-5; D gene unclear. Germline V gene sequence: CDR1 KGHSH, CDR2 LQKENI. The CDR3 loop spans 13 amino acids. Trimming took off 2 bases at V and 2 bases at J, with 6 bases between the two ends. The CDR3 DNA follows: TGTGCCAGCTCACCAAGGAGTCAAGAGACCCAGTACTTC. It specifies CASSPRSQETQYF.

The chain joins TRBV27 to TRBJ1-1; TRBD1 is a possible D gene (5 bases). The germline V and J ends were trimmed by 2 bases and 6 bases, with 13 bases remaining between them. The CDR3 has 14 residues. Germline CDR1 and CDR2: MNHEY and SMNVEV (reference sequence). The CDR3 nucleotides are TGTGCCAGCAGTTTAAGTTGGGGCACCCCTGAAGCTTTCTTT. Its protein is CASSLSWGTPEAFF.

This clone was seen a handful of times. J is TRBJ2-7 and V is TRBV5-1; D uncertain. The CDR3 sequence is 14 residues long. CDR1 is SGHRS and CDR2 is YFSETQ in the germline V gene. V was shortened by 1 base and J by 6 bases, with 14 bases between the two germline ends. DNA of the CDR3: TGCGCCAGCAGCTTGCGCGCGCAGCTCAGCGAGCAGTACTTC. Residues: CASSLRAQLSEQYF.

The chain employs TRBV5-6 and TRBJ2-2, with D perhaps TRBD1 (6 bases). V shed 4 bases and J shed 5 bases, with 15 bases lying between them. Per the germline V gene, CDR1 is SGHDT and CDR2 is YYEEEE. This CDR3 comprises 15 residues. The CDR3 DNA sequence: TGTGCCAGCAGCACAGCAGGGGTCCTGACCGGGGAGCTGTTTTTT. It encodes CASSTAGVLTGELFF.

The chain links TRBV5-1 to TRBJ2-3, with D perhaps assigned TRBD1 or TRBD2 (5 bases each). Between the trimmed V and J ends, which lost 4 bases and 2 bases, there was a span of 14 bases. CDR1 is SGHRS, CDR2 YFSETQ, per germline. The CDR3 extends over 15 amino acids. The CDR3 bases are TGCGCCAGCAGCCCGATGGGGGTGTCCACAGATACGCAGTATTTT. It yields the protein CASSPMGVSTDTQYF.

The count of this clone is one. The chain links TRBV11-2 to TRBJ2-3; perhaps TRBD2 as D (6 bases). The V and J ends lost 2 bases and 6 bases respectively, with 9 bases between them. Germline lookup yields CDR1 SGHAT and CDR2 FQNNGV. CDR3 size: 13 residues. CDR3 residues: CASSLPSVDTQYF. CDR3 coding DNA: TGTGCCAGCAGCTTACCTAGCGTGGATACGCAGTATTTT.

CDR3 protein: CASSYGQVETQYF. The CDR3 coding sequence is TGCGCCAGCAGCTACGGACAGGTAGAGACCCAGTACTTC. The V and J genes are TRBV5-1 and TRBJ2-5; 7 nucleotides line up with TRBD1. V lost 3 bases to trimming and J lost 4 bases; unmatched junction nucleotides: 3. This CDR3 has 13 amino acids. The germline V gene encodes CDR1 SGHRS and CDR2 YFSETQ.